The following is a T cell receptor (beta chain) sequence with its context. These data originate in a study of blood T cell repertoires in COVID-19. In the study overall: Material from acute and convalescent COVID-19 was sourced from the United States, Italy and Spain. PBMCs, B-cell-depleted T cells, or T cells were the source of the cDNA or gDNA that made up the material.

Sequencing used immunoSEQ multiplex PCR; TCRdb keeps in-frame clones, though not all of them. The sample contains 240,000 or so clones, around 84% of which appear only once. Input material: peripheral blood. The origin of this receptor is a woman under 30 with acute or convalescent COVID-19.

For the CDR3, the DNA is TGTGCCAGCAGGACAGGGCCGAATGAAAAACTGTTTTTT. Residues: CASRTGPNEKLFF. The chain carries TRBV25-1 and TRBJ1-4, with 7 bases matching TRBD1. This CDR3 has 13 amino acids. The V gene's germline CDR1 is MGHDK and CDR2 SYGVNS. J gave up 5 bases and V 6 bases, and 3 bases lay outside the gene matches. The full variable domain, rest sourced from reference TRBV25-1 and TRBJ1-4, is EADIYQTPRYLVIGTGKKITLECSQTMGHDKMYWYQQDPGMELHLIHYSYGVNSTEKGDLSSESTVSRIRTEHFPLTLESARPSHTSQYLCASRTGPNEKLFFGSGTQLSVL.